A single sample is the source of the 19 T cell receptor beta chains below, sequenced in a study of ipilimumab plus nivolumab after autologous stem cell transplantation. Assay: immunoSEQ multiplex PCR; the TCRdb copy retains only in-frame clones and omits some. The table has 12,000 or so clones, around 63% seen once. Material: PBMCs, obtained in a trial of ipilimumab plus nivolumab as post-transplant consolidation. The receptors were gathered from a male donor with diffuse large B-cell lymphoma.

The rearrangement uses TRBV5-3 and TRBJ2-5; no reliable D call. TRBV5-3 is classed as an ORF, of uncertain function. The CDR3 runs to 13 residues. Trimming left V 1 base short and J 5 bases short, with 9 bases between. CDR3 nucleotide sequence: TGTGCCAGAAGCTTGTCTTCCGGGGAGACCCAGTACTTC. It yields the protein CARSLSSGETQYF.

Here the CDR3 DNA reads TGTGCCAGCAGTTTACAGGGGGCTCCCTCTGGAAACACCATATATTTT. Translation gives CASSLQGAPSGNTIYF. The rearrangement links TRBV6-5 to TRBJ1-3, with 9 nucleotides matching TRBD1. The CDR3 extends over 16 amino acids. The V gene end was trimmed by 4 bases and the J gene end by 0 bases; junction bases not matched to a gene: 4. Germline V gene data show CDR1 as MNHEY and CDR2 as SVGAGI.

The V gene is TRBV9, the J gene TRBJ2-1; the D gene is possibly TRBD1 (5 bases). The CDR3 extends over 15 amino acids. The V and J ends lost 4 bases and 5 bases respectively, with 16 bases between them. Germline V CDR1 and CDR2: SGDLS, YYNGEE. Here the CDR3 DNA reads TGTGCCAGCAGCCCCCTAGGGGTAAGGAACAATGAGCAGTTCTTC. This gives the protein CASSPLGVRNNEQFF.

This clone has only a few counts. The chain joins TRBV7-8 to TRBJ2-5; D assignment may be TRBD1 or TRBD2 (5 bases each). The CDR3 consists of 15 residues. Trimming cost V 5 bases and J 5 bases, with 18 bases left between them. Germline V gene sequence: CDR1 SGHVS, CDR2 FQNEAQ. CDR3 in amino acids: CASSTPREGVETQYF. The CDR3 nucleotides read TGTGCCAGCAGCACCCCTCGGGAAGGGGTCGAGACCCAGTACTTC.

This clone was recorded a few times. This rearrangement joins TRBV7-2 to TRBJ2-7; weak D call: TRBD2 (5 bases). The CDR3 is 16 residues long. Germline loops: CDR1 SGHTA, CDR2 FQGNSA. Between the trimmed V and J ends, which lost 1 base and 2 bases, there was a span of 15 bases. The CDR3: CASSLGRSSMAYEQYF. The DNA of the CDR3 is TGTGCCAGCAGCTTAGGGAGGTCTTCCATGGCCTACGAGCAGTACTTC.

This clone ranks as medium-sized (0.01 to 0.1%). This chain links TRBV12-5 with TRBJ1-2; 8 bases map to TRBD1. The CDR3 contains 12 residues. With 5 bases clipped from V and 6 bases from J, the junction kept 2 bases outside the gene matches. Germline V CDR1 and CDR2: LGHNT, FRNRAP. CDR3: CASGPTGDGYTF. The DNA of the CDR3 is TGTGCTAGTGGTCCGACAGGGGATGGCTACACCTTC.

Here the CDR3 reads CASSPTGTLGDTQYF. The CDR3 coding sequence is TGTGCCAGCAGCCCAACCGGGACTTTAGGGGATACGCAGTATTTT. This chain links TRBV7-9 with TRBJ2-3; TRBD2 is a possible D gene (6 bases). CDR1 is SEHNR, CDR2 FQNEAQ, per germline (reference sequence). CDR3 size: 15 residues. V was pared by 5 bases and J by 6 bases, with 18 bases between.

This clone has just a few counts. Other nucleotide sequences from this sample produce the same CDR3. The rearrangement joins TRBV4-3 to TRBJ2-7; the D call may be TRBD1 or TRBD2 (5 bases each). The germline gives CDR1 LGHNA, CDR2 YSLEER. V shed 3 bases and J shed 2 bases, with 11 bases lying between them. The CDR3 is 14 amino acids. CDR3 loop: CASSQAGAAYEQYF. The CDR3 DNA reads TGCGCCAGCAGCCAGGCCGGGGCCGCCTACGAGCAGTACTTC.

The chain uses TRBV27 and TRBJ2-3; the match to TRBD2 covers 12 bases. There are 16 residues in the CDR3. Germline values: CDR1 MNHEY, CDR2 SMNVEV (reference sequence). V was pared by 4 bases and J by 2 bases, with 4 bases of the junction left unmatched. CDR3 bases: TGTGCCAGCAGTTCCGGACTAGCGGGGCCCACAGATACGCAGTATTTT. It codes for CASSSGLAGPTDTQYF.

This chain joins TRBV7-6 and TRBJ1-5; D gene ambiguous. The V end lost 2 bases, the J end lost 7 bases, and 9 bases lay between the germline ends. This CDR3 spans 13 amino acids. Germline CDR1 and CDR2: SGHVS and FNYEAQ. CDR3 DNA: TGTGCCAGCAGCTTAACAGAGAAGCAGCCCCAGCATTTT. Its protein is CASSLTEKQPQHF.

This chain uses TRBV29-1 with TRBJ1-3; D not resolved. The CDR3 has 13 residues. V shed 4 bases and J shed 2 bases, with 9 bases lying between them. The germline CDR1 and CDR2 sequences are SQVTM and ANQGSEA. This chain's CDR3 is CSVGVGAGNTIYF. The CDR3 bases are TGCAGCGTTGGGGTAGGAGCTGGAAACACCATATATTTT.

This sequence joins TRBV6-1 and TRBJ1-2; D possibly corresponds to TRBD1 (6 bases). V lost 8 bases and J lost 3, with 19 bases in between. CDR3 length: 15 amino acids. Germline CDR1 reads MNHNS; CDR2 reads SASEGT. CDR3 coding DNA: TGTGCCAGCGACCCCCCTCCAGGGGTTGACTATGGCTACACCTTC. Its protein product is CASDPPPGVDYGYTF.

CDR3 in amino acids: CASSVSGTYSYEQYF. In DNA, the CDR3 is TGTGCCAGCAGTGTTTCTGGGACCTACTCCTACGAGCAGTACTTC. V and J are TRBV2 and TRBJ2-5, with D perhaps TRBD1 or TRBD2 (5 bases each). The J call may be in error: the DNA end matches TRBJ2-7 better. The CDR3 has 15 amino acids. CDR1 and CDR2 from the germline V gene are SNHLY and FYNNEI.

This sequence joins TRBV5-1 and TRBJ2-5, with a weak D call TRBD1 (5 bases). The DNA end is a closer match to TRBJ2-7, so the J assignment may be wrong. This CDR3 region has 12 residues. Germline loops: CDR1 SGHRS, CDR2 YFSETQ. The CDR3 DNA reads TGCGCCAGCAGCGGAGACAGATACGAGCAGTACTTC. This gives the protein CASSGDRYEQYF.

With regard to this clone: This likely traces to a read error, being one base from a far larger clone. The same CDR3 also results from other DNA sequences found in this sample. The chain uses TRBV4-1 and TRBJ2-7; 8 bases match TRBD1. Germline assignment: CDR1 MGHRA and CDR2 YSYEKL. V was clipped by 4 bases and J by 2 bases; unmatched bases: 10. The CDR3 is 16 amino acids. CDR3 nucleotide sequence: TGCGCCAGCAGCCTTGACCTCATGACAGGGGCCTACGAGCAGTACTTC. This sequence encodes CASSLDLMTGAYEQYF.

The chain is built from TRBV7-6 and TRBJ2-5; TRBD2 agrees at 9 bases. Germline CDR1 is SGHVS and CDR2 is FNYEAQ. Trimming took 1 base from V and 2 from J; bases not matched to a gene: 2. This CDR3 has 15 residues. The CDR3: CASSLEAGGQETQYF. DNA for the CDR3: TGTGCCAGCAGCTTAGAAGCGGGAGGACAAGAGACCCAGTACTTC. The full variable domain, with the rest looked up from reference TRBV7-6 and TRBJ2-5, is GAGVSQSPRYKVTKRGQDVALRCDPISGHVSLYWYRQALGQGPEFLTYFNYEAQQDKSGLPNDRFSAERPEGSISTLTIQRTEQRDSAMYRCASSLEAGGQETQYFGPGTRLLVL.

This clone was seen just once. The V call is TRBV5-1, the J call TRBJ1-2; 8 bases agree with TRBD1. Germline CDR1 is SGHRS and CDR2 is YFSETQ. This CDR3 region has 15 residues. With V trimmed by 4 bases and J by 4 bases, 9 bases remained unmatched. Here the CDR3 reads CASSPDRAAFYGYTF. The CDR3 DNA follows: TGCGCCAGCAGCCCGGACAGGGCCGCCTTCTATGGCTACACCTTC.

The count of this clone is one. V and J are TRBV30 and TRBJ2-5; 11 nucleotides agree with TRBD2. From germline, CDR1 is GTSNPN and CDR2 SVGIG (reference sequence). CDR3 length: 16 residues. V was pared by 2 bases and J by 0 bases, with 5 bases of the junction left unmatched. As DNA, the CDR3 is TGTGCCTGGAGTACCGTAGCGGGAGGGTACCAAGAGACCCAGTACTTC. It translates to CAWSTVAGGYQETQYF. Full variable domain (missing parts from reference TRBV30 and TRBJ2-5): SQTIHQWPATLVQPVGSPLSLECTVEGTSNPNLYWYRQAAGRGLQLLFYSVGIGQISSEVPQNLSASRPQDRQFILSSKKLLLSDSGFYLCAWSTVAGGYQETQYFGPGTRLLVL.

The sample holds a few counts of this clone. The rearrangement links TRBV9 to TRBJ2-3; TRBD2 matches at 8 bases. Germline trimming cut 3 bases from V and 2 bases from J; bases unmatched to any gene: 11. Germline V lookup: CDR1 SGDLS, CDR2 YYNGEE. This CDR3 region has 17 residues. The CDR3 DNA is TGTGCCAGCAGCGCCTTCGAGGAGCGGGAGATCACAGATACGCAGTATTTT. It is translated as CASSAFEEREITDTQYF.